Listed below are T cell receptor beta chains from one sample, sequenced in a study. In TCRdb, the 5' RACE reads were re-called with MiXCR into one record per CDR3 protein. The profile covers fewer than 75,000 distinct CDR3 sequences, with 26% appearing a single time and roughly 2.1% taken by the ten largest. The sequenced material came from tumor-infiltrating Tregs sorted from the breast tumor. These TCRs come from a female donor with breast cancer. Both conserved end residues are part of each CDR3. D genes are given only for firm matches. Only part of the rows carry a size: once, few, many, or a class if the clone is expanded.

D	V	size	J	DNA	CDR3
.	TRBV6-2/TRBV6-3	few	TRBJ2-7	TGTGCCAGCAGTTACCTCGGCAGCCGCTACGAGCAGTACTTC	CASSYLGSRYEQYF
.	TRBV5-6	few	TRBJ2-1	TGTGCCAGCAGCTGGACCACTGGGCCCGGCTCCTACAATGAGCAGTTCTTC	CASSWTTGPGSYNEQFF
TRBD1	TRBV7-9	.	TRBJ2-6	TGTGCCAGCAGCTTCCCTGTCGCGCGACAGGGGGCCCCCAGCTCTGGGGCCAACGTCCTGACTTTC	CASSFPVARQGAPSSGANVLTF
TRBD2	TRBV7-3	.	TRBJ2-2	TGTGCCAGCAGCTTAATGGCGGGGGACACCGGGGAGCTGTTTTTT	CASSLMAGDTGELFF
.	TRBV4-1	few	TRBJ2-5	TGCGCCAGCAGCCCCCTCCTAACAGCCGGTTCGACCCAGTACTTC	CASSPLLTAGSTQYF
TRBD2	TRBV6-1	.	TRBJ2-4	TGTGCCAGCAGCGTACCGGGACTAGCGAAAGTCAAAAACATTCAGTACTTC	CASSVPGLAKVKNIQYF
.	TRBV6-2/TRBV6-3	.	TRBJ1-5	TGTGCCGTGACGCGGGGGGATGGCAATCAGCCCCAGCATTTT	CAVTRGDGNQPQHF
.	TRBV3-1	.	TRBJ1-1	TGTGCCAGCAGCCGTACAGGGATTACTGAAGCTTTCTTT	CASSRTGITEAFF
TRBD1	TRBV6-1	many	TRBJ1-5	TGTGCCAGCAGTGAGGGACAGACTAGCAATCAGCCCCAGCATTTT	CASSEGQTSNQPQHF
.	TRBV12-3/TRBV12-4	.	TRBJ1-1	TGTGCCAGCACCAAGCGGACTAACACTGAAGCTTTCTTT	CASTKRTNTEAFF
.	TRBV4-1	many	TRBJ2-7	TGCGCCAGCAGCCAAGACGGGCCCGACAGCTCCTACGAGCAGTACTTC	CASSQDGPDSSYEQYF
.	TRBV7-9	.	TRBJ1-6	TGTGCCAGCGGCGAGGGGGGTGATTCACCCCTCCACTTT	CASGEGGDSPLHF
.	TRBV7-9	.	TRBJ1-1	TGTGCCAGCAGCCCGCGGGGTGGGTTGAACACTGAAGCTTTCTTT	CASSPRGGLNTEAFF
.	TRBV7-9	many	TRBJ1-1	TGTGCCAGCAGCTTCCCTAAGAGTGAAGCTTTCTTT	CASSFPKSEAFF
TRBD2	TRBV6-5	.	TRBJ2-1	TGTGCCAGCAGTCGGCCGGGACTAGCGTACAATGAGCAGTTCTTC	CASSRPGLAYNEQFF
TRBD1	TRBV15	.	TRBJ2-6	TGTGCCACCAGCAGAGATGGGACAGGGCGAGGGGCCAACGTCCTGACTTTC	CATSRDGTGRGANVLTF
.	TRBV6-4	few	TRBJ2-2	TGTGCCAGCAGTAAGCAATCTGTGAACACCGGGGAGCTGTTTTTT	CASSKQSVNTGELFF
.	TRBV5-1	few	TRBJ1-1	TGCGCCAGCAGCTTACATGGGAGCACTGAAGCTTTCTTT	CASSLHGSTEAFF
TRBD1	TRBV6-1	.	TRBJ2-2	TGTGCCAGCAGTGAAGCGTGGCCGGGACAGGGGGCGAACGCCGGGGAGCTGTTTTTT	CASSEAWPGQGANAGELFF
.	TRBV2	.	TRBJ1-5	TGTGCCAGCAGTGAAATCTCTAGCAATCAGCCCCAGCATTTT	CASSEISSNQPQHF
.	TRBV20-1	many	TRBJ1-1	TGCAGTGCCCCCTGGGGGGGAAACACTGAAGCTTTCTTT	CSAPWGGNTEAFF
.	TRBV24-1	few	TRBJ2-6	TGTGCCACTCAACTACCACCCAGGCCCCCTAGCTCTGGGGCCAACGTCCTGACTTTC	CATQLPPRPPSSGANVLTF
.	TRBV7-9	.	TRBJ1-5	TGTGCCAGCAGCTTAGGCAGAGGGAGCAATCAGCCCCAGCATTTT	CASSLGRGSNQPQHF
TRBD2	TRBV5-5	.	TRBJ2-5	TGTGCCAGCAGCTTGGTACTGTTCCGGGGGGAACCCCAAGAGACCCAGTACTTC	CASSLVLFRGEPQETQYF
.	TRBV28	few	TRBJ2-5	TGTGCCAGCAGTACACCTTCCAGGGAGACCCAGTACTTC	CASSTPSRETQYF
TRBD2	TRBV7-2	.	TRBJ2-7	TGTGCCAGCAGCATCACTAGCGGGAGTGGTCTCGAGCAGTACTTC	CASSITSGSGLEQYF
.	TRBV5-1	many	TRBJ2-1	TGCGCCAGCAGCCTAGCCAGACAGTCTTACAATGAGCAGTTCTTC	CASSLARQSYNEQFF
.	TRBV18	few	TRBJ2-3	TGTGCCAGCTCACCCACTTCTCTTGCGAGAGGCACAGATACGCAGTATTTT	CASSPTSLARGTDTQYF